Shown below are 16 T cell receptor beta chains from a single sample sequenced in a study of T-cell memory formation after mild COVID-19. TCRdb itself ran the 5' RACE reads through MiXCR, one entry per CDR3 protein. Of 390,000 or so distinct CDR3 sequences in the sample, about 17% are singletons; the top ten hold under 25%. Source material: PBMCs or a T cell subset sorted from them (not recorded which). Receptors were obtained from a young man who had mild COVID-19 (a few samples of this study predate the infection). Cell type and time point are not known.

This clonotype has just a few counts. The chain uses TRBV12-3 or TRBV12-4 and TRBJ1-2, with D unresolved. The CDR3 is 15 residues long. Between the trimmed V and J ends, which lost 5 bases and 2 bases, there was a span of 15 bases. The CDR3 coding sequence is TGTGCCAGCAGTGGCGGTGGGAGTAGGAACTATGGCTACACCTTC. This sequence encodes CASSGGGSRNYGYTF.

The chain carries TRBV7-9 and TRBJ2-7; D might be TRBD1 or TRBD2, each matching 5 bases. The V and J ends lost 0 bases and 3 bases respectively, with 9 bases between them. Germline-derived CDR1 and CDR2 are SEHNR and FQNEAQ (reference sequence). The CDR3 totals 14 residues. The CDR3 is CASSLAGAGYEQYF. In DNA, the CDR3 is TGTGCCAGCAGCTTAGCCGGGGCGGGCTACGAGCAGTACTTC.

The sample holds many counts of this clonotype. V is TRBV5-1 and J is TRBJ2-7; D remains unclear. Trimming pared 1 base from V and 2 bases from J, leaving 7 bases between. The germline gives CDR1 SGHRS, CDR2 YFSETQ. The CDR3 is 13 residues long. This CDR3 is CASSLRPPYEQYF. CDR3 coding DNA: TGCGCCAGCAGCTTGCGTCCCCCCTACGAGCAGTACTTC.

This clonotype was seen a handful of times. V usage is TRBV15 and J usage is TRBJ2-7, with D tentatively TRBD1 (6 bases). V was shortened by 1 base and J by 4 bases, with 8 bases between the two germline ends. The germline V gene encodes CDR1 LNHNV and CDR2 YYDKDF (reference sequence). This CDR3 spans 13 amino acids. Here the CDR3 DNA reads TGTGCCACCAGCAGAGTTCAGGGGTACGAGCAGTACTTC. Its translation: CATSRVQGYEQYF.

The chain has TRBV7-2 and TRBJ2-7, with 9 bases that match TRBD2. Trimming removed 8 bases from V and 0 bases from J; junction bases left unmatched: 11. The CDR3 covers 16 residues. Germline lookup yields CDR1 SGHTA and CDR2 FQGNSA. The CDR3 protein is CASARSSGGLSYEQYF. CDR3 nucleotide sequence: TGTGCCAGCGCAAGGTCGAGCGGGGGGCTCTCCTACGAGCAGTACTTC.

J is TRBJ2-1 and V is TRBV6-5; 10 bases align to TRBD2. Germline CDR1 and CDR2: MNHEY and SVGAGI. Trimming removed 3 bases from V and 10 bases from J; junction bases left unmatched: 12. CDR3 size: 16 residues. The CDR3: CASSYSSSGGFGEQFF. Here the CDR3 DNA reads TGTGCCAGCAGTTATTCGTCTAGCGGGGGATTCGGCGAGCAGTTCTTC.

This clonotype was found a few times. The rearrangement links TRBV2 to TRBJ2-3; perhaps D is TRBD1 or TRBD2 (5 bases each). This CDR3 has 15 residues. From germline, CDR1 is SNHLY and CDR2 FYNNEI. V lost 0 bases, J lost 1 base, and 8 bases lay in between. The CDR3 DNA follows: TGTGCCAGCAGTGAAGCGGGGGACGGCACAGATACGCAGTATTTT. Translation: CASSEAGDGTDTQYF.

The chain employs TRBV12-3 or TRBV12-4 and TRBJ1-2; tentatively, D is TRBD1 (5 bases). The V gene lost 1 base and the J gene lost 7 bases, with 10 bases spanning the gap. This CDR3 region has 13 residues. The CDR3 spells CASSLVRGGGYTF. The CDR3 nucleotides are TGTGCCAGCAGTTTAGTAAGGGGTGGTGGCTACACCTTC.

The V gene is TRBV20-1, the J gene TRBJ1-2, with 12 nucleotides matching TRBD1. The ends lost 1 base at V and 4 bases at J; junction bases unmatched: 4. Per germline, CDR1 DFQATT and CDR2 SNEGSKA (reference sequence). The CDR3 is 15 amino acids. For the CDR3, the DNA is TGCAGTGCTAGAGCGGGACAGGGGGCTATCTATGGCTACACCTTC. It specifies CSARAGQGAIYGYTF.

This clonotype appeared a few times. This chain connects TRBV5-5 to TRBJ1-6; 9 bases line up with TRBD1. V dropped 4 bases and J dropped 14; count of bases not matched to a gene: 13. Germline CDR1 reads SGHKS; CDR2 reads YYEKEE (reference sequence). The CDR3 consists of 15 residues. The DNA of the CDR3 is TGTGCCAGCAGCGCCGAGACAGGGGGTCCTCCGTCCCTCCACTTT. As protein: CASSAETGGPPSLHF.

Ten or more counts support this clonotype. J is TRBJ1-1 and V is TRBV7-2; 8 bases line up with TRBD1. The CDR3 length is 15 residues. Per the germline V gene, CDR1 is SGHTA and CDR2 is FQGNSA. Trimming cost V 6 bases and J 6 bases; bases outside gene matches: 12. The CDR3 sequence: CASRPKDRADSEAFF. CDR3 in DNA: TGTGCCAGCAGACCTAAGGACAGGGCGGATTCTGAAGCTTTCTTT. The variable domain in full, completed from reference TRBV7-2 and TRBJ1-1, reads GAGVSQSPSNKVTEKGKDVELRCDPISGHTALYWYRQSLGQGLEFLIYFQGNSAPDKSGLPSDRFSAERTGGSVSTLTIQRTQQEDSAVYLCASRPKDRADSEAFFGQGTRLTVV.

This clonotype has at least ten counts. The rearrangement uses TRBV12-3 or TRBV12-4 and TRBJ1-2; D remains ambiguous. There are 11 residues in the CDR3. V lost 2 bases and J 8 bases, leaving 6 bases between the germline ends. CDR3 bases: TGTGCCAGCAGTTTAATTGGCGGCTACACCTTC. This gives the protein CASSLIGGYTF.

This clonotype was seen more than once but under ten times. The J gene is TRBJ2-5, the V gene TRBV29-1; D unresolved. The CDR3 runs 12 residues. V lost 3 bases to trimming and J lost 1 base, with 6 bases between them. CDR1 and CDR2 from the germline V gene are SQVTM and ANQGSEA. The CDR3 region is CSVDSTQETQYF. CDR3 DNA sequence: TGCAGCGTTGACAGCACCCAAGAGACCCAGTACTTC.

The chain joins TRBV12-3 or TRBV12-4 to TRBJ1-1; D remains ambiguous. CDR3 length equals 14 residues. The V end was cut by 7 bases, the J end by 11 bases, with 23 bases between. The CDR3 nucleotides are TGTGCCAGCAACCACGTGACCGACGAGCGGTTTGCTTTCTTT. Its translation: CASNHVTDERFAFF.

V usage is TRBV12-3 or TRBV12-4 and J usage is TRBJ1-2; no reliable D call. V was trimmed by 7 bases and J by 7 bases, leaving 16 bases between them. The CDR3 has 13 amino acids. CDR3 sequence (DNA): TGTGCCAGCAACGACCCCCTTACGGGTGGCTACACCTTC. Its protein is CASNDPLTGGYTF.

This clonotype was recorded only once. The chain combines TRBV20-1 with TRBJ2-1, with 9 bases matching TRBD2. Germline loops: CDR1 DFQATT, CDR2 SNEGSKA (reference sequence). Trimming at V came to 0 bases and at J to 15 bases, leaving 18 bases not matched to a gene. The CDR3 runs 16 residues. The CDR3 DNA reads as TGCAGTGCTAGAGATCCCCGACTAGCGGCAAACCCAGGACGGTTCTTC. Its translation: CSARDPRLAANPGRFF.